A selection of T cell receptor beta chains follows, all from one sample in a study of blood T cell repertoires in COVID-19. Libraries were prepared by immunoSEQ multiplex PCR; TCRdb keeps only in-frame clonotypes and omits some of them. The repertoire includes hundreds of thousands of clones, 70% to 90% of them detected once, and over 1% sits in the top ten. Specimen: PBMCs or T cells enriched from blood (not recorded which). The receptors stem from a man aged 25-40 years who had recovered from COVID-19. Each CDR3 is given with its conserved first and last residue. D genes are given only for firm matches. Expanded clones get a size class; other rows say once, few or many, or leave the size out.

DNA,CDR3,J,D,size,V
TGTGCCACCAGCAGAGATAAGCTAGCGGGACTCTCCTACGAGCAGTACTTC,CATSRDKLAGLSYEQYF,TRBJ2-7,TRBD2,.,TRBV15
TGTGCCAGCAGTTCAAGCGGGAATGAGCAGTTCTTC,CASSSSGNEQFF,TRBJ2-1,.,.,TRBV12-3/TRBV12-4
TGTGCCAGCACCTTAAACTCGGGGTTCTCTGGAAACACCATATATTTT,CASTLNSGFSGNTIYF,TRBJ1-3,.,.,TRBV2
TGCGCCAGCAGCTTGGAGGGACAGGGGTATAATTCACCCCTCCACTTT,CASSLEGQGYNSPLHF,TRBJ1-6,TRBD1,.,TRBV5-1
TGTGCCAGCAGCGGGACTAGCGGGTTGTTCTCTGGGGCCAACGTCCTGACTTTC,CASSGTSGLFSGANVLTF,TRBJ2-6,TRBD2,.,TRBV7-2
TGTGCCAGCAGTGCGCCTGGGACTAGCATCGCCGGGGAGCTGTTTTTT,CASSAPGTSIAGELFF,TRBJ2-2,TRBD2,.,TRBV6-1
TGTGCCAGCAGCCCTAGAGAGGGTGAGCAGTTCTTC,CASSPREGEQFF,TRBJ2-1,.,.,TRBV5-4
TGTGCCACCAGTGATTTGGGCAGCGGGCTAGACAATGAGCAGTTCTTC,CATSDLGSGLDNEQFF,TRBJ2-1,.,.,TRBV24-1
TGCGCCAGCAGCCATAGGACAGGGAATTACGAGCAGTACTTC,CASSHRTGNYEQYF,TRBJ2-7,TRBD1,.,TRBV4-3
TGTGCCAGCAGCCCCACGGGCAGGGGGCGAAGGACTGAAGCTTTCTTT,CASSPTGRGRRTEAFF,TRBJ1-1,TRBD1,.,TRBV7-2
TGTGCCAGCAGCCTCGCGGGGCGCAGGGCAGGTGGAAACACCATATATTTT,CASSLAGRRAGGNTIYF,TRBJ1-3,.,.,TRBV5-6
TGTGCCAGCAGCGCAACTACTAGCGGGGGGCCGTACAATGAGCAGTTCTTC,CASSATTSGGPYNEQFF,TRBJ2-1,TRBD2,.,TRBV5-6
TGTGCCAGCAGCTTAGCGGGCGGGACAGGGGACTCTGGAAACACCATATATTTT,CASSLAGGTGDSGNTIYF,TRBJ1-3,TRBD1,.,TRBV7-9
TGTGCCAGCAGTTATAGTGATACGCAGTATTTT,CASSYSDTQYF,TRBJ2-3,.,.,TRBV6-5
TGTGCCAGCAGCGTAGTTAGCGGGAGGCCCACAGATACGCAGTATTTT,CASSVVSGRPTDTQYF,TRBJ2-3,TRBD2,.,TRBV9
TGTGCCAGTAGTGTGGAGGGGTCCTCCTACAATGAGCAGTTCTTC,CASSVEGSSYNEQFF,TRBJ2-1,.,.,TRBV19
TGTGCCAGCTCACCAGGTTTGCGGACAGACTACAATGAGCAGTTCTTC,CASSPGLRTDYNEQFF,TRBJ2-1,.,.,TRBV18
TGTGCCAGTACTAGCGGGAGCTACGAGCAGTACTTC,CASTSGSYEQYF,TRBJ2-7,TRBD2,few,TRBV6-5
TGTGCCAGCAGTTCGACCGGGGCCTACGAGCAGTACTTC,CASSSTGAYEQYF,TRBJ2-7,.,few,TRBV27
TGTGCCAGCAGCATCGGACTAGCGGGAGGCGAACAGTACTTC,CASSIGLAGGEQYF,TRBJ2-7,TRBD2,.,TRBV7-8
TGTGCCAGCAGCGTTACTGCACTTTCTCTCCCCTACGAGCAGTACTTC,CASSVTALSLPYEQYF,TRBJ2-7,.,once,TRBV9
TGTGCCAGCAGATCCTTACGGACCGGGACTAAAGCGGATGGGACCCAGTACTTC,CASRSLRTGTKADGTQYF,TRBJ2-5,TRBD2,.,TRBV7-9
TGTGCCAGCAGCTTAGGACTCCCCATTAACTACAATGAGCAGTTCTTC,CASSLGLPINYNEQFF,TRBJ2-1,.,.,TRBV13
TGTGCCAGCAGCTTAGCAAGGGGGCAGGGCACAGATACGCAGTATTTT,CASSLARGQGTDTQYF,TRBJ2-3,TRBD1,.,TRBV7-6
TGTGCCAGCAGTTTAACGCGTTTAAGCACTGAAGCTTTCTTT,CASSLTRLSTEAFF,TRBJ1-1,.,.,TRBV6-2/TRBV6-3
TGTGCCAGCAGATACACAGAGAACACTGAAGCTTTCTTT,CASRYTENTEAFF,TRBJ1-1,.,.,TRBV6-5
TGTGCCAGCAGTGAGGGGGGACAGGCTTTTCCGTACTTC,CASSEGGQAFPYF,TRBJ2-7,TRBD1,.,TRBV2
TGTGCCAGCGGAAGGGACAAGCCCTACGAGCAGTACTTC,CASGRDKPYEQYF,TRBJ2-7,.,.,TRBV2
TGTGCCAGTAGTATAACTAGTGCCAGCACAGATACGCAGTATTTT,CASSITSASTDTQYF,TRBJ2-3,.,.,TRBV19
TGTGCCAGCAGTTGGACCGGGACTAGCTCCGAGCAGTACTTC,CASSWTGTSSEQYF,TRBJ2-7,TRBD2,.,TRBV7-2
TGTGCCAGCAAGGGACTATCGAACACCGGGGAGCTGTTTTTT,CASKGLSNTGELFF,TRBJ2-2,TRBD2,.,TRBV5-4
TGCGCCAGCAGCCAAGGCGCAACTAGGACTGGGGCCAACGTCCTGACTTTC,CASSQGATRTGANVLTF,TRBJ2-6,.,.,TRBV4-1
TGTGCCAGCAGCTTATTACAGGGTTACGAGACCCAGTACTTC,CASSLLQGYETQYF,TRBJ2-5,.,.,TRBV7-2
TGTGCCAGCAGCCAGGGGGGTGGGTACGAGCAGTACTTC,CASSQGGGYEQYF,TRBJ2-7,.,.,TRBV3-1/TRBV3-2
TGCGCCAGCAGCTCCACAGTCTACGAGCAGTACTTC,CASSSTVYEQYF,TRBJ2-7,.,.,TRBV5-1
TGTGCCAGCAGTCCCTTTATCCGGCAGGGGGTGGGTCAGCCCCAGCATTTT,CASSPFIRQGVGQPQHF,TRBJ1-5,TRBD1,.,TRBV28
TGTGCCAGCAGTGAATATCCCGCGGCAGGGATTTCTGGCTACACCTTC,CASSEYPAAGISGYTF,TRBJ1-2,.,.,TRBV25-1
TGTGCCAGCAGTAGAGAGAGACTATCAACTAATGAAAAACTGTTTTTT,CASSRERLSTNEKLFF,TRBJ1-4,.,once,TRBV6-2/TRBV6-3
TGTGCCAGCAGCTCCATAGGGGACTTCTATGGCTACACCTTC,CASSSIGDFYGYTF,TRBJ1-2,.,.,TRBV9
TGTGCCAGCAGCTCTGGACAGGCTTATGGCTACACCTTC,CASSSGQAYGYTF,TRBJ1-2,TRBD1,.,TRBV7-9
TGTGCCAGCAGGGGCCAGTTGGGAAGCGGTTACTCCTACGAGCAGTACTTC,CASRGQLGSGYSYEQYF,TRBJ2-7,.,.,TRBV28
TGTGCCAGCAGCTTAGTCAGGGGACACGATGGCTACACCTTC,CASSLVRGHDGYTF,TRBJ1-2,.,.,TRBV7-9
TGCGCCAGCAGCCAAGGGACAGGGGGTCCCCTCAGCTCCTACGAGCAGTACTTC,CASSQGTGGPLSSYEQYF,TRBJ2-7,TRBD1,.,TRBV4-3
TGTGCCAGCTCACCACCGGCCAGGGTGAGCACCGGGGAGCTGTTTTTT,CASSPPARVSTGELFF,TRBJ2-2,.,once,TRBV18
TGTGCCAGCAGTCCCAGGGGAAGCTCCTACAATGAGCAGTTCTTC,CASSPRGSSYNEQFF,TRBJ2-1,.,.,TRBV27
TGTGCCATCAGTGACCCGACCCAGGGTCGCTCCTACGAGCAGTACTTC,CAISDPTQGRSYEQYF,TRBJ2-7,.,.,TRBV10-3
TGCGCCAGCAGCCAAGTCGGCGGGGGGGCCTACAATGAGCAGTTCTTC,CASSQVGGGAYNEQFF,TRBJ2-1,TRBD2,.,TRBV4-1
TGTGCCAGTACACAAAAGCCGGGCCAGGGGGTTGGCTACGAGCAGTACTTC,CASTQKPGQGVGYEQYF,TRBJ2-7,TRBD1,.,TRBV19
TGCGCCAGCAGCCACCGGACAGGGGGAAAAGAGCAGTACTTC,CASSHRTGGKEQYF,TRBJ2-7,TRBD1,.,TRBV4-3
TGTGCCAGCTCACCACCTAGCGGGGGTCAAGAGACCCAGTACTTC,CASSPPSGGQETQYF,TRBJ2-5,TRBD2,.,TRBV18
TGCGCCAGCAGTGACGTCGGCAATCAGCCCCAGCATTTT,CASSDVGNQPQHF,TRBJ1-5,.,.,TRBV10-2
TGTGCCAGCTCACCACCCCAGGCGGGGGGCACTGGAAACACCATATATTTT,CASSPPQAGGTGNTIYF,TRBJ1-3,.,.,TRBV18
TGCGCCAGCAGCCAGGACACATCTGGAAACACCATATATTTT,CASSQDTSGNTIYF,TRBJ1-3,.,.,TRBV4-3
TGTGCCAGCAGTTACTCCCCGAAGCGACTTCTCTCCTACGAGCAGTACTTC,CASSYSPKRLLSYEQYF,TRBJ2-7,.,.,TRBV6-2/TRBV6-3